The following is a TCR beta chain sequence with its context. The antigen is not known. CDR3 length equals 14 residues. V lost 1 base, J lost 5 bases, and 11 bases lay in between. Germline lookup yields CDR1 SGHVS and CDR2 FNYEAQ. The data derive from a study of cytomegalovirus exposure and HLA in healthy donors. Study conclusions and caveats: Across donors, most TCRs were seen rarely, yet some public ones were widespread. According to an earlier analysis, most TCR beta V segments yielded productive rearrangements about 90% or about 30% of the time.

Primers: 60 Vbeta forward and 13 Jbeta reverse. Here immunoSEQ multiplex PCR was the method, and the copy in TCRdb shows in-frame clones only, minus some. Reported are about 200,000 clones; the ten largest clones contain 0.7% to 0.8%. The clonotype was recovered from a boy younger than 18 in good health and CMV-seronegative. The sample comprised PBMCs. The chain employs TRBV7-6 and TRBJ1-2; TRBD1 is a possible D gene (5 bases). CDR3 sequence: CASSLDGGTYGYTF. The CDR3 DNA reads TGTGCCAGCAGCTTAGATGGAGGGACGTATGGCTACACCTTC.